This record concerns one T cell receptor (beta chain) sequence. This specimen comes from a study of CD8 T cells in Susac syndrome. Roughly 0.45 to 1 ug RNA was reverse transcribed with random hexamers. TCRdb analysed the immunoSEQ multiplex PCR reads with MiXCR anew, one entry per CDR3 protein. Here the sample spans tens of thousands of distinct CDR3 sequences, nearly 96% being singletons. The germline V and J ends were trimmed by 6 bases and 8 bases, with 14 bases remaining between them. The CDR3 is 13 amino acids. Per the germline V gene, CDR1 is SGHAT and CDR2 is FQDESV (reference sequence). The TCR originated in a human donor with multiple sclerosis. Sequencing input: CD4+ T cells from PBMCs. The genes are TRBV11-1 and TRBJ2-1; possibly TRBD2 for D (5 bases). The CDR3 coding sequence is TGTGCCAGCAGAAATACGGCGGGTCATGAGCAGTTCTTC. Protein: CASRNTAGHEQFF.